This T cell receptor beta chain derives from a study of cytomegalovirus exposure and HLA in healthy donors. The PCR was carried out with 60 Vbeta primers and 13 Jbeta primers. The data were produced by immunoSEQ multiplex PCR, yet TCRdb's version contains in-frame clones alone and is incomplete. The repertoire holds a few hundred thousand clones, with approximately 90% as singletons. Losses at the gene ends were 0 bases for V and 4 bases for J; bases not matched to a gene: 3. Germline values: CDR1 MNHNY, CDR2 SVGAGI (reference sequence). The CDR3 has 15 amino acids. Sequencing was done on a sample of PBMCs. The clonotype comes from a woman younger than 35 in good health and CMV-seronegative. The rearrangement joins TRBV6-6 to TRBJ2-7; 10 nucleotides line up with TRBD1. The CDR3 loop is CASSYSRQGAYEQYF. The CDR3 DNA reads as TGTGCCAGCAGTTACTCGAGACAGGGGGCTTACGAGCAGTACTTC.